The 2 T cell receptor beta chains listed next were all sequenced from one sample in a study of blood T cells in healthy people across ages. The second PCR ran about 6 to 11 cycles with a sample-barcoded 5' primer and J-beta primers. TCRdb processed the 5' RACE reads anew with MiXCR; each CDR3 protein has one entry. The sample gives about 970,000 distinct CDR3 sequences, roughly 51% of which show up once; about a fifth is in the top ten. Source material: blood. The origin of the receptors is a woman in her sixties or seventies in good health.

This clonotype was seen only a few times. The chain employs TRBV4-1 and TRBJ2-3; possibly TRBD2 for D (5 bases). CDR1 and CDR2 from the germline V gene are MGHRA and YSYEKL. The CDR3 has 15 amino acids. Trimming removed 3 bases from V and 6 bases from J, with 16 bases in between. Here the CDR3 reads CASSQTGLLQDTQYF. Here the CDR3 DNA reads TGCGCCAGCAGCCAGACCGGACTGTTGCAGGATACGCAGTATTTT.

The count of this clonotype is one. The rearrangement joins TRBV20-1 to TRBJ2-2, with 8 bases identical to TRBD2. Germline V gene sequence: CDR1 DFQATT, CDR2 SNEGSKA (reference sequence). The length of the CDR3 is 15 residues. The chain's CDR3 is CSAPRAGGYTGELFF. The CDR3 DNA reads as TGCAGCGCCCCCAGGGCGGGAGGATACACCGGGGAGCTGTTTTTT.